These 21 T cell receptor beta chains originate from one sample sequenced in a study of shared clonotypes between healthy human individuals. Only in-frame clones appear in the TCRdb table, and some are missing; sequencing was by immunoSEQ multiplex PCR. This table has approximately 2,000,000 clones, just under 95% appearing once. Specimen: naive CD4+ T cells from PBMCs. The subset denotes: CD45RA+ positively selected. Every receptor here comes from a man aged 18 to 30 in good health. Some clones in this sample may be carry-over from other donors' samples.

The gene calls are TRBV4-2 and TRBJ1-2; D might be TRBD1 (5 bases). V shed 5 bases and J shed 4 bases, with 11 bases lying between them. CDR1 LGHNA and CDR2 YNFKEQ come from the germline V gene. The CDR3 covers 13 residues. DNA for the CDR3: TGTGCCAGCAGCTTGGGGGGTCCCTATGGCTACACCTTC. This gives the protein CASSLGGPYGYTF.

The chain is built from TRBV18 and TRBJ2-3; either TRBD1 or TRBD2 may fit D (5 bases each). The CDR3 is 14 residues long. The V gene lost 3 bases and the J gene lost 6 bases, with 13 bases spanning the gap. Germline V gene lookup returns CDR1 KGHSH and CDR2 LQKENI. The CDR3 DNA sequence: TGTGCCAGCTCACCCGGGACCTACCCGGATACGCAGTATTTT. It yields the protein CASSPGTYPDTQYF.

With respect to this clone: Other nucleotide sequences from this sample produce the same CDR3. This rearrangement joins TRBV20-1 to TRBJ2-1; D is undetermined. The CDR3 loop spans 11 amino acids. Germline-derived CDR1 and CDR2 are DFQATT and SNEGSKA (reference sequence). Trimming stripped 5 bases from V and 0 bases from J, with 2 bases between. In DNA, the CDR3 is TGCAGTGCTCTCTCCTACAATGAGCAGTTCTTC. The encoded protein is CSALSYNEQFF.

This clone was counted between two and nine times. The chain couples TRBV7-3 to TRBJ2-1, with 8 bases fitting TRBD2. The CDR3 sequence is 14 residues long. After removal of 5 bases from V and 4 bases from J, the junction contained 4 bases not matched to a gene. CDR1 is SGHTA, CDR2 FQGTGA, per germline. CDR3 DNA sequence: TGTGCCAGCAGCGTACTAGCGGATTACAATGAGCAGTTCTTC. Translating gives CASSVLADYNEQFF.

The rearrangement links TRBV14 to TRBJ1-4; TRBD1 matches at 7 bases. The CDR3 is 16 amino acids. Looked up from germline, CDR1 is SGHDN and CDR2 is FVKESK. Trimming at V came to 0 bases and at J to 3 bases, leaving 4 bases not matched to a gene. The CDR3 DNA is TGTGCCAGCAGCCAAGAGAGGGACAGAGCTAATGAAAAACTGTTTTTT. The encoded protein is CASSQERDRANEKLFF. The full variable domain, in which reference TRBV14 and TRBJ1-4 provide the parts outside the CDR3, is EAGVTQFPSHSVIEKGQTVTLRCDPISGHDNLYWYRRVMGKEIKFLLHFVKESKQDESGMPNNRFLAERTGGTYSTLKVQPAELEDSGVYFCASSQERDRANEKLFFGSGTQLSVL.

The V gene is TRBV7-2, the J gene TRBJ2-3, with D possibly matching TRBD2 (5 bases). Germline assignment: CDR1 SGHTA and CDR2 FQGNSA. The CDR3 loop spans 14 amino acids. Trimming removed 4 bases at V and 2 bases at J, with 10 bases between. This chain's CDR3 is CASSSRAATDTQYF. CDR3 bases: TGTGCCAGCAGCTCGCGGGCTGCCACAGATACGCAGTATTTT.

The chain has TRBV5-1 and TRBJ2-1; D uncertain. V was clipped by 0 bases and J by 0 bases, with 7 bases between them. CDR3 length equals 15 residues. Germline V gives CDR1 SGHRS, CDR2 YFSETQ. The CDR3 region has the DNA TGCGCCAGCAGCTTGGACTATAGCTCCTACAATGAGCAGTTCTTC. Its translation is CASSLDYSSYNEQFF.

The CDR3 DNA reads TGTGCCAGCACCCCTCGGGGATCTTCCTACAATGAGCAGTTCTTC. This codes for CASTPRGSSYNEQFF. The V call is TRBV5-8, the J call TRBJ2-1; a weak D match, TRBD2 (5 bases). Trimming pared 6 bases from V and 1 base from J, leaving 14 bases between. Germline CDR1 SGHTS, CDR2 YDEGEE. This CDR3 spans 15 amino acids.

In nucleotides, the CDR3 is TGTGCCAGCAGTACCCGACAGGGGGGATACAATGAGCAGTTCTTC. This gives the protein CASSTRQGGYNEQFF. The chain is built from TRBV28 and TRBJ2-1; TRBD1 aligns across 9 bases. CDR3 length: 15 amino acids. Looked up from germline, CDR1 is MDHEN and CDR2 is SYDVKM. J was trimmed by 4 bases and V by 5 bases; bases with no gene match: 6.

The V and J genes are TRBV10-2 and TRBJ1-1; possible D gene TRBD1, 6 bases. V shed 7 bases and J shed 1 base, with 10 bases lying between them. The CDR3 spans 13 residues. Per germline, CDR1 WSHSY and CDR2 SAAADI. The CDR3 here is CASKDSGNTEAFF. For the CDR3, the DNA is TGCGCCAGCAAGGACAGCGGGAACACTGAAGCTTTCTTT.

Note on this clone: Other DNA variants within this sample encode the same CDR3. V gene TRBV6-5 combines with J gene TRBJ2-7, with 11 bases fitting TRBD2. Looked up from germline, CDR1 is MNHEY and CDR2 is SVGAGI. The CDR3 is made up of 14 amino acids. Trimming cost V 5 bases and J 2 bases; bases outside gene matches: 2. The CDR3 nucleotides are TGTGCCAGCAGTCTAGCGGGAGGAACCTACGAGCAGTACTTC. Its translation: CASSLAGGTYEQYF.

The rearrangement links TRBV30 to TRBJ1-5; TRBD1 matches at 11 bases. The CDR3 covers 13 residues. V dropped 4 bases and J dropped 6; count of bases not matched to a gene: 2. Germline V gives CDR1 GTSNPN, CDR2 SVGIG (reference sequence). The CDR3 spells CAWMGQGGQPQHF. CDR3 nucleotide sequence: TGTGCCTGGATGGGACAGGGGGGTCAGCCCCAGCATTTT. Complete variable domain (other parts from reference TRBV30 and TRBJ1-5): SQTIHQWPATLVQPVGSPLSLECTVEGTSNPNLYWYRQAAGRGLQLLFYSVGIGQISSEVPQNLSASRPQDRQFILSSKKLLLSDSGFYLCAWMGQGGQPQHFGDGTRLSIL.

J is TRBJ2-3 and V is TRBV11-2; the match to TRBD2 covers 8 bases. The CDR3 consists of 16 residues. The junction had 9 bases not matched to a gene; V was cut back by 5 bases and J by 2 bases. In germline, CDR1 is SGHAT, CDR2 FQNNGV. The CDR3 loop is CASSPGLAGPTDTQYF. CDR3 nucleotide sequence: TGTGCCAGCAGCCCAGGACTAGCAGGACCCACAGATACGCAGTATTTT.

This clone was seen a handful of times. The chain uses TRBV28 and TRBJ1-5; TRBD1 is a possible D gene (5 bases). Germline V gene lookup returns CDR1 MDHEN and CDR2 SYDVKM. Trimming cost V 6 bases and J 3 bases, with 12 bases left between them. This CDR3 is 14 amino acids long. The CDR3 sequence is CASSKGLNNQPQHF. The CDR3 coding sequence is TGTGCCAGCAGCAAGGGACTAAACAATCAGCCCCAGCATTTT.

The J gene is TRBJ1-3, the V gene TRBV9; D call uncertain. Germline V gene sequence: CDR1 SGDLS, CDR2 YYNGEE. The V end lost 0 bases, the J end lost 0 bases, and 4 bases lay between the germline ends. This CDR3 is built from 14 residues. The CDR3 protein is CASSVDHSGNTIYF. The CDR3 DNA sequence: TGTGCCAGCAGCGTAGACCACTCTGGAAACACCATATATTTT.

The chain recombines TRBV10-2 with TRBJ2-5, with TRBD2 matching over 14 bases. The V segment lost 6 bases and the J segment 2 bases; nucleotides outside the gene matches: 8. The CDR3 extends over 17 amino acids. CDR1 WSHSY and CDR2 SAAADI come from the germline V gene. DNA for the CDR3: TGCGCCAGCAGCCGACTAGCGGGAGGGCGCGATCAAGAGACCCAGTACTTC. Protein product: CASSRLAGGRDQETQYF.

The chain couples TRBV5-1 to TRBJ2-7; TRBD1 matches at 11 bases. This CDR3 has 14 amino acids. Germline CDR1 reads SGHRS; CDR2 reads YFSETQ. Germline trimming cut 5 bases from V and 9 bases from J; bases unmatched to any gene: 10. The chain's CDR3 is CASSAGQGELWQYF. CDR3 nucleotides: TGCGCCAGCAGTGCGGGACAGGGGGAACTGTGGCAGTACTTC.

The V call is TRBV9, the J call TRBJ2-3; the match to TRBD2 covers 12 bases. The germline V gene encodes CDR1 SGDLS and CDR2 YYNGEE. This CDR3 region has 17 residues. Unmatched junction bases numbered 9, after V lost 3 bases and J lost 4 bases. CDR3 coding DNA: TGTGCCAGCAGCGAACTGACGACTAGCGGGAGAGCAGATACGCAGTATTTT. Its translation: CASSELTTSGRADTQYF.

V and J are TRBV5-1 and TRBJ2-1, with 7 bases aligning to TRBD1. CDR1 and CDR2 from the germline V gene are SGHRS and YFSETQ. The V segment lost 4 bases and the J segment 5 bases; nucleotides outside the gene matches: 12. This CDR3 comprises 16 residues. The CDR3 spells CASSPLPGQTDNEQFF. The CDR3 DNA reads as TGCGCCAGCAGCCCCTTGCCGGGACAGACCGACAATGAGCAGTTCTTC.

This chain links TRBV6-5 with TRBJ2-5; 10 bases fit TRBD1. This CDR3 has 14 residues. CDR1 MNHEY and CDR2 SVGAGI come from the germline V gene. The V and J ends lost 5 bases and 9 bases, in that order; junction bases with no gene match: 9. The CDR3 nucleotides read TGTGCCAGCAGTCCCCCGGGACAGGGGAAGGCCCAGTACTTC. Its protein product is CASSPPGQGKAQYF.

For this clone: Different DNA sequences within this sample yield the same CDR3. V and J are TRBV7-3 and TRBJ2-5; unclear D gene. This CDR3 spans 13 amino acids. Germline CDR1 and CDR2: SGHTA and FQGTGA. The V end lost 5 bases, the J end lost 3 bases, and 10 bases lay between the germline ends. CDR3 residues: CASSRGREETQYF. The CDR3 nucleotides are TGTGCCAGCAGCCGTGGACGGGAAGAGACCCAGTACTTC.